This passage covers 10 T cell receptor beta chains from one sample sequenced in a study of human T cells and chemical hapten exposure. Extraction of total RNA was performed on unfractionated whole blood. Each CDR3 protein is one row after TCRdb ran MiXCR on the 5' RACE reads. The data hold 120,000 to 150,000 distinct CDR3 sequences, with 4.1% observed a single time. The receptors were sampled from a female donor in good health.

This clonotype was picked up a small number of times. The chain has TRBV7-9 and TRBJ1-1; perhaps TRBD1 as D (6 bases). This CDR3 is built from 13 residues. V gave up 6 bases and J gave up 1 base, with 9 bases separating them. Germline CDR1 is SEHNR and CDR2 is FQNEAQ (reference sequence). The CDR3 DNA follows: TGTGCCAGCAGAAGGGACACGAACACTGAAGCTTTCTTT. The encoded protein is CASRRDTNTEAFF. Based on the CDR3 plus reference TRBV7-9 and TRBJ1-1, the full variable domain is DTGVSQNPRHKITKRGQNVTFRCDPISEHNRLYWYRQTLGQGPEFLTYFQNEAQLEKSRLLSDRFSAERPKGSFSTLEIQRTEQGDSAMYLCASRRDTNTEAFFGQGTRLTVV.

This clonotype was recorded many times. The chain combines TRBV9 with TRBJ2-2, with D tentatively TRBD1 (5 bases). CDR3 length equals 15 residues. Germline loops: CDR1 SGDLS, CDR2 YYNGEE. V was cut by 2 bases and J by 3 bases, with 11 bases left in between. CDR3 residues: CASSVRTGDTGELFF. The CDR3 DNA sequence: TGTGCCAGCAGCGTCCGCACAGGAGACACCGGGGAGCTGTTTTTT.

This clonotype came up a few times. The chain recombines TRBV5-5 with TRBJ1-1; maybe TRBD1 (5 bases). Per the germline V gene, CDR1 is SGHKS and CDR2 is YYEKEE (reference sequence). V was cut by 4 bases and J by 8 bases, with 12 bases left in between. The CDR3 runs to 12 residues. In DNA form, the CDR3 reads TGTGCCAGCAGCCTATCCGACAGCGAAGCTTTCTTT. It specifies CASSLSDSEAFF.

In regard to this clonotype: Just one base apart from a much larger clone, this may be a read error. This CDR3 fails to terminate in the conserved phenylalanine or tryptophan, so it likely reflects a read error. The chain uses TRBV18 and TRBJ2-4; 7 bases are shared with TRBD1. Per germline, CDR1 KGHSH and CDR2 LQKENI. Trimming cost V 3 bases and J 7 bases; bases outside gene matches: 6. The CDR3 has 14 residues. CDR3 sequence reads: CASSPPDRVNIQYY. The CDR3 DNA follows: TGTGCCAGCTCACCGCCTGACAGGGTTAACATTCAGTACTAC.

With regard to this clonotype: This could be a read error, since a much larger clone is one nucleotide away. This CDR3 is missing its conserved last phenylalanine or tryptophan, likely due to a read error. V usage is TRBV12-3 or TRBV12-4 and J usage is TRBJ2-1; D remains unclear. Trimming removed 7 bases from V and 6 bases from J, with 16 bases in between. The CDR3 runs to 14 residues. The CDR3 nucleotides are TGTGCCAGCATTCTCGCCGGACGACGCAATGAGCAGTTCCTC. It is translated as CASILAGRRNEQFL.

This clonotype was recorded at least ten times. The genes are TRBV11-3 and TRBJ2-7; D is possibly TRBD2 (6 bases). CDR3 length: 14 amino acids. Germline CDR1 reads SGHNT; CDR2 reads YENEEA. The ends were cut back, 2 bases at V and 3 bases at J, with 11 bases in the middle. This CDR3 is CASSLYSGSYEQYF. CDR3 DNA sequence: TGTGCCAGCAGCTTATACTCCGGGAGCTACGAGCAGTACTTC.

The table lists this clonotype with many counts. DNA for the CDR3: TGTGCCAGCAGCAGGGGGCTAGCCACAGATACGCAGTATTTT. This sequence encodes CASSRGLATDTQYF. This chain links TRBV25-1 with TRBJ2-3; 8 bases map to TRBD1. J was trimmed by 2 bases and V by 6 bases; bases with no gene match: 4. Germline CDR1 MGHDK, CDR2 SYGVNS. The CDR3 loop spans 14 amino acids.

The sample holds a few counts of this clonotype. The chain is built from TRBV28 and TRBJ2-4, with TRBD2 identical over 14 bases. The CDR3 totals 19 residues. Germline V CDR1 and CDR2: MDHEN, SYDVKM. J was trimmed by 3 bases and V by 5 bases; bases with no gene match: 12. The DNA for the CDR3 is TGTGCCAGCAGTGAGACCCGACTAGCGGGGGGGGGAGTCAAAAACATTCAGTACTTC. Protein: CASSETRLAGGGVKNIQYF.

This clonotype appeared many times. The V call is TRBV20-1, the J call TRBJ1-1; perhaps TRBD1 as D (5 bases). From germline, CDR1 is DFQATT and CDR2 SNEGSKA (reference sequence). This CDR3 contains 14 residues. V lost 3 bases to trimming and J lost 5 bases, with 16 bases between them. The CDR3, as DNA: TGCAGTGCTAGGGAAATGGGGGGTTGGACTGAAGCTTTCTTT. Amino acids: CSAREMGGWTEAFF.

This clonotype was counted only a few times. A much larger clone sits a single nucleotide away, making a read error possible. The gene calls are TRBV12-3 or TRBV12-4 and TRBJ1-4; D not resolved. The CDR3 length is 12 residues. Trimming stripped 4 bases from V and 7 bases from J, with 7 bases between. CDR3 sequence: CASSCMREKLFF. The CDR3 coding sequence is TGTGCCAGCAGTTGTATGCGTGAAAAACTGTTTTTT.